This T cell receptor beta chain was sequenced for a study of monozygotic twins with cystic fibrosis. This CDR3 has 13 residues. Trimming pared 6 bases from V and 2 bases from J, leaving 9 bases between. Germline loops: CDR1 SNHLY, CDR2 FYNNEI. Sequencing was performed with immunoSEQ multiplex PCR; in TCRdb, only in-frame clones are kept and a portion is missing. The data contain approximately 28,000 clones, about 82% of them singletons. Study findings and constraints: V usage most resembled the co-twin in 13 of 16 pairs.

Note on this clone: Antigen: not known.

Sequencing used blood. This TCR derives from a girl aged 2-9 years with cystic fibrosis. The chain is built from TRBV2 and TRBJ2-3, with D unclear. The CDR3, as DNA: TGTGCCAGCAGGACGGAACTCACAGATACGCAGTATTTT. Its translation: CASRTELTDTQYF.